This is a list of T cell receptor beta chains from one sample in a study of metastatic and nonmetastatic thyroid tumors. TCRdb re-analyzed the PCR reads using MiXCR. Counted here are 20,000 to 25,000 clones, roughly a third occurring once; the ten biggest clones make up 12% to 15%. Sequencing used blood. These receptors were taken from a female donor with papillary thyroid cancer or a benign thyroid nodule (not recorded which). Some clones in this sample may be carry-over from other donors' samples. Both conserved end residues are part of each CDR3. D genes are given only for firm matches. Size tells how often a clone was seen (once, few, many) or the class of an expanded clone, and some rows leave it out.

abundance,d_gene,j_gene,v_gene,CDR3aa,CDR3nt
.,.,TRBJ1-2,TRBV3-1,CASSLGGGSDYGYTF,TGTGCCAGCAGCCTCGGGGGAGGCAGCGACTATGGCTACACCTTC
few,.,TRBJ1-6,TRBV2,CASTLRLFDSPLHF,TGTGCCAGCACTCTGAGACTGTTTGATTCACCCCTCCACTTT
.,TRBD2,TRBJ2-1,TRBV6-1,CASRTSSGSFFNEQFF,TGTGCCAGCCGTACGTCTAGCGGGAGTTTTTTCAATGAGCAGTTCTTC
.,TRBD2,TRBJ2-1,TRBV9,CASSVVGGAGNEQFF,TGTGCCAGCAGCGTAGTCGGGGGGGCCGGCAATGAGCAGTTCTTC
medium-sized,.,TRBJ1-2,TRBV19,CASTHSWGDYGYTF,TGTGCCAGTACCCATAGTTGGGGTGACTATGGCTACACCTTC
medium-sized,TRBD1,TRBJ2-7,TRBV3-1,CASSPQDRGYEQYF,TGTGCCAGCAGCCCCCAGGACAGGGGGTACGAGCAGTACTTC
.,.,TRBJ1-1,TRBV5-1,CASSLAAGPNTEAFF,TGCGCCAGCAGCTTAGCAGCCGGACCGAACACTGAAGCTTTCTTT
.,TRBD1,TRBJ1-1,TRBV12-3/TRBV12-4,CASSRDSIGTEAFF,TGTGCCAGCAGTCGGGACAGTATTGGGACTGAAGCTTTCTTT
.,.,TRBJ2-1,TRBV20-1,CSARVYGDSSYNEQFF,TGCAGTGCTAGAGTTTACGGCGACAGCTCCTACAATGAGCAGTTCTTC
.,TRBD2,TRBJ2-5,TRBV12-3/TRBV12-4,CASTRTSGRETQYF,TGTGCCAGCACCAGGACTAGCGGGAGAGAGACCCAGTACTTC
.,TRBD1,TRBJ2-7,TRBV3-1,CASSQGQGTYEQYF,TGTGCCAGCAGCCAAGGACAGGGAACCTACGAGCAGTACTTC
once,TRBD2,TRBJ2-5,TRBV18,CASSPQYSGSVETQYF,TGTGCCAGCTCACCACAGTACAGCGGGAGCGTTGAGACCCAGTACTTC
medium-sized,TRBD1,TRBJ2-7,TRBV27,CASSFRTGGDEYF,TGTGCCAGCAGTTTCAGGACAGGGGGGGACGAGTACTTC
many,TRBD1,TRBJ1-5,TRBV20-1,CSARDYRTGVYQPQHF,TGCAGTGCTAGAGATTATAGGACAGGGGTTTATCAGCCCCAGCATTTT
.,.,TRBJ2-7,TRBV20-1,CSAYGTQDYEQYF,TGCAGTGCTTACGGGACACAAGACTACGAGCAGTACTTC
medium-sized,.,TRBJ2-3,TRBV20-1,CSAAVGDSFRVDTQYF,TGCAGTGCCGCGGTGGGGGACTCTTTCCGCGTAGATACGCAGTATTTT
.,.,TRBJ2-1,TRBV2,CASMGRTALQFF,TGTGCCAGCATGGGTAGGACTGCCCTACAGTTCTTC
.,.,TRBJ1-2,TRBV19,CASSVDINYGYTF,TGTGCCAGCTCGGTGGACATTAACTATGGCTACACCTTC
medium-sized,TRBD2,TRBJ2-5,TRBV4-2,CASSPSAGQAGRETQYF,TGTGCCAGCAGCCCCTCTGCCGGTCAAGCGGGACGGGAGACCCAGTACTTC
medium-sized,TRBD1,TRBJ1-2,TRBV12-3/TRBV12-4,CASSFQQGYGYTF,TGTGCCAGCAGTTTTCAACAGGGGTATGGCTACACCTTC
medium-sized,TRBD2,TRBJ2-7,TRBV2,CASRTPGLAGTEQYF,TGTGCCAGCCGAACGCCGGGACTAGCGGGAACCGAGCAGTACTTC
.,.,TRBJ2-7,TRBV20-1,CSAREVGRPYYEQYF,TGCAGTGCTAGAGAGGTAGGCAGGCCATACTACGAGCAGTACTTC
few,TRBD2,TRBJ2-7,TRBV2,CASSAWTSGRDEQYF,TGTGCCAGCAGTGCTTGGACTAGCGGGAGGGACGAGCAGTACTTC
.,.,TRBJ2-7,TRBV11-1,CASSLVRGDEQYF,TGTGCCAGCAGCTTAGTCCGAGGAGACGAGCAGTACTTC
.,TRBD1,TRBJ1-5,TRBV12-3/TRBV12-4,CASSLGQGTQPQHF,TGTGCCAGCAGTCTCGGACAGGGCACTCAGCCCCAGCATTTT
medium-sized,TRBD1,TRBJ1-2,TRBV18,CASSPGTGGNYGYTF,TGTGCCAGCTCACCAGGGACAGGGGGCAACTATGGCTACACCTTC
many,.,TRBJ2-3,TRBV11-1,CASSFSRAGTDTQYF,TGTGCCAGCAGCTTCTCCAGGGCCGGCACAGATACGCAGTATTTT
many,TRBD2,TRBJ2-3,TRBV20-1,CSLERGGRTDTQYF,TGCAGTCTGGAGCGGGGGGGACGCACAGATACGCAGTATTTT
few,.,TRBJ1-2,TRBV6-5,CASSYVSSIYCYTF,TGTGCCAGCAGTTACGTGAGTTCCATCTATTGCTACACCTTC
.,TRBD1,TRBJ2-2,TRBV6-2/TRBV6-3,CASSYGQGRTGELFF,TGTGCCAGCAGTTACGGACAGGGGAGGACCGGGGAGCTGTTTTTT
.,TRBD1,TRBJ2-7,TRBV6-1,CASSLTGTEAYEQYF,TGTGCCAGCAGCCTAACCGGGACAGAGGCCTACGAGCAGTACTTC
.,.,TRBJ2-3,TRBV7-2,CASSFAGWGDTQYF,TGTGCCAGCAGCTTCGCGGGGTGGGGGGATACGCAGTATTTT
many,TRBD1,TRBJ1-1,TRBV6-1,CASSHRDRGSSEAFF,TGTGCCAGCAGTCACCGGGACAGGGGCTCTTCTGAAGCTTTCTTT
medium-sized,TRBD1,TRBJ2-7,TRBV20-1,CSARERDRAYEQYF,TGCAGTGCTAGAGAACGCGACAGGGCCTACGAGCAGTACTTC
.,.,TRBJ2-5,TRBV7-2,CASSYWTVEETQYF,TGTGCCAGCAGCTATTGGACAGTTGAGGAGACCCAGTACTTC
medium-sized,.,TRBJ1-1,TRBV6-5,CASSYSEQNRVGGAFF,TGTGCCAGCAGTTACTCGGAGCAAAACAGGGTGGGTGGTGCTTTCTTT
many,.,TRBJ2-1,TRBV2,CASKVTGTNEQFF,TGTGCCAGCAAGGTCACAGGGACGAATGAGCAGTTCTTC
many,TRBD1,TRBJ2-7,TRBV7-9,CASRYGQGTAEQYF,TGTGCCAGCAGATATGGACAGGGCACCGCCGAGCAGTACTTC
medium-sized,.,TRBJ1-2,TRBV30,CAWKGTARDGYTF,TGTGCCTGGAAGGGTACAGCGAGGGATGGCTACACCTTC
many,TRBD2,TRBJ2-3,TRBV6-4,CASSPTSGGAKDTQYF,TGTGCCAGCAGTCCCACTAGCGGGGGGGCCAAAGATACGCAGTATTTT
many,.,TRBJ1-1,TRBV20-1,CSARETVLDTEAFF,TGCAGTGCTAGAGAGACAGTCCTGGACACTGAAGCTTTCTTT
.,TRBD1,TRBJ2-1,TRBV7-2,CASSFGTGAEEQFF,TGTGCCAGCAGCTTCGGAACAGGGGCAGAGGAGCAGTTCTTC
.,.,TRBJ2-3,TRBV6-1,CASTTYGTGKTDTQYF,TGTGCCAGCACCACCTACGGGACTGGGAAAACAGATACGCAGTATTTT
.,.,TRBJ2-7,TRBV2,CASSGQGRYEQYF,TGTGCCAGCAGTGGGCAGGGGAGATACGAGCAGTACTTC
many,TRBD1,TRBJ2-7,TRBV20-1,CSARTGNYEQYF,TGCAGTGCTAGGACAGGGAACTACGAGCAGTACTTC
few,.,TRBJ2-7,TRBV12-3/TRBV12-4,CASSFRAYEQYF,TGTGCCAGCAGTTTTCGAGCCTACGAGCAGTACTTC
.,.,TRBJ2-3,TRBV19,CASSIGSRHVLDTQYF,TGTGCCAGTAGTATAGGGTCGAGACATGTATTAGATACGCAGTATTTT
.,.,TRBJ2-1,TRBV30,CAWGRESSYNEQFF,TGTGCCTGGGGCCGGGAGAGCTCCTACAATGAGCAGTTCTTC
many,.,TRBJ1-6,TRBV5-4,CASSPRGQNNSPLHF,TGTGCCAGCAGCCCCCGGGGTCAAAATAATTCACCCCTCCACTTT
.,.,TRBJ2-7,TRBV13,CASSQGRRSSPTYEQYF,TGTGCCAGCAGCCAAGGGCGAAGGTCTAGCCCGACCTACGAGCAGTACTTC
.,.,TRBJ2-7,TRBV28,CASSFSAGHQVYEQYF,TGTGCCAGCAGTTTTTCTGCGGGACACCAGGTCTACGAGCAGTACTTC
many,TRBD2,TRBJ2-3,TRBV20-1,CSASGLAGVQDTQYF,TGCAGTGCTTCAGGACTAGCGGGGGTACAGGATACGCAGTATTTT
.,.,TRBJ1-3,TRBV9,CASSVGQEAGNTIYF,TGTGCCAGCAGCGTAGGGCAGGAGGCTGGAAACACCATATATTTT
.,TRBD2,TRBJ2-1,TRBV19,CASSKGTSGSKYNEQFF,TGTGCCAGTAGCAAAGGGACTAGCGGGAGTAAGTACAATGAGCAGTTCTTC
.,.,TRBJ1-3,TRBV7-2,CASSLGLSGNTIYF,TGTGCCAGCAGCTTAGGGCTCTCTGGAAACACCATATATTTT